A selection of T cell receptor beta chains follows, all from one sample in a study of T-cell reconstitution after alpha-beta-depleted transplantation in children. From the PCR reads, TCRdb called clonotypes with MiXCR, one entry per CDR3 protein. The data contain some 440,000 distinct CDR3 sequences, 15% to 20% of them seen just once; the ten biggest clones take up under 30%. The sequenced sample was PBMCs, mostly from graft donor cells, obtained 360 days after TCRalphabeta/CD19-depleted stem cell transplant. The origin of the receptors is a boy under two years old who had a stem cell transplant for Wiskott-Aldrich syndrome, so the T cells may come from the graft donor. Both conserved end residues are part of each CDR3. D genes are given only for firm matches. Some rows mark clone size as missing; the rest say once, few, many or name a class of expanded clone.

>-|TRBV20-1|-|TRBJ2-3|13
TGCAGTGTTCAGTGGGGCGGCACAGATACGCAGTATTTT
CSVQWGGTDTQYF
>-|TRBV4-2|TRBD1|TRBJ2-5|16
TGTGCCAGCAGCCAAGAGACAGGGGGCGCAGCAGAGACCCAGTACTTC
CASSQETGGAAETQYF
>few|TRBV6-5|-|TRBJ1-5|15
TGTGCCAGCAGTTACTCTCGCCTTAGCAATCAGCCCCAGCATTTT
CASSYSRLSNQPQHF
>-|TRBV19|TRBD2|TRBJ2-1|18
TGTGCCAGTAGTATTCGGGGTGTCAGCGGGGGGGACTACAATGAGCAGTTCTTC
CASSIRGVSGGDYNEQFF
>-|TRBV12-3/TRBV12-4|-|TRBJ2-6|14
TGTGCCAGCAGTTCGGGGGCTGGGGCCAACGTCCTGACTTTC
CASSSGAGANVLTF
>-|TRBV25-1|-|TRBJ2-1|16
TGTGCCAGCAGTGTCGGAGCGTCGAGCTCCTACAATGAGCAGTTCTTC
CASSVGASSSYNEQFF
>-|TRBV5-1|-|TRBJ2-5|13
TGCGCCAGCAGCTTGGGGGCCAGGGAGGCCCAGTACTTC
CASSLGAREAQYF
>few|TRBV19|TRBD2|TRBJ2-2|15
TGTGCCAGTAGTATGGGGGGGAGTGACACCGGGGAGCTGTTTTTT
CASSMGGSDTGELFF
>-|TRBV5-1|TRBD1|TRBJ1-4|15
TGCGCCAGCAGCGGACAGGGGGCGCCTAATGAAAAACTGTTTTTT
CASSGQGAPNEKLFF
>few|TRBV6-2/TRBV6-3|TRBD1|TRBJ2-5|14
TGTGCCAGCAGTTGGCGGACAGGGGGAGAGACCCAGTACTTC
CASSWRTGGETQYF
>many|TRBV27|-|TRBJ2-7|12
TGTGCCAGCCGTACAAGCCTCTACGAGCAGTACTTC
CASRTSLYEQYF
>few|TRBV3-1|-|TRBJ2-1|14
TGTGCCAGCAGCCAAGGGGGGTCCGACAATGAGCAGTTCTTC
CASSQGGSDNEQFF
>few|TRBV4-1|-|TRBJ1-6|20
TGCGCCAGCAGCCAAGATAGGAGAGGAGCCGTCAGCTCCTATAATTCACCCCTCCACTTT
CASSQDRRGAVSSYNSPLHF
>-|TRBV11-2|-|TRBJ2-1|18
TGTGCCAGCAGCTTAGGCCAGGCAGGGGCAAGCTCCTACAATGAGCAGTTCTTC
CASSLGQAGASSYNEQFF
>few|TRBV11-2|-|TRBJ2-3|13
TGTGCCAGCAGCGCTTTTTTGAGCTATACGCAGTATTTT
CASSAFLSYTQYF
>few|TRBV12-3/TRBV12-4|TRBD1|TRBJ2-1|14
TGTGCCAGCACCCGGACAGGGGTTGTCAATGAGCAGTTCTTC
CASTRTGVVNEQFF
>-|TRBV11-2|-|TRBJ2-7|15
TGTGCCAGCAGCTTAGCGTACCCCAGCTCCTACGAGCAGTACTTC
CASSLAYPSSYEQYF
>-|TRBV20-1|TRBD1|TRBJ2-2|14
TGCAGTGCTAGCAGACAGGGGAACACCGGGGAGCTGTTTTTT
CSASRQGNTGELFF
>many|TRBV12-3/TRBV12-4|-|TRBJ1-1|14
TGTGCCAGCAGTTGGCGCGGAGGGAACACTGAAGCTTTCTTT
CASSWRGGNTEAFF
>few|TRBV7-8|TRBD2|TRBJ2-2|18
TGTGCCAGCAGCCCCCGACTAGCGGGAGGGTTTACTAACGGGGAGCTGTTTTTT
CASSPRLAGGFTNGELFF
>-|TRBV20-1|TRBD2|TRBJ2-3|13
TGCAGTGCCCTACTAGCGGGGGGAGATACGCAGTATTTT
CSALLAGGDTQYF
>few|TRBV4-2|-|TRBJ2-3|15
TGTGCCAGCAGCCAAGCGGAGCGCCGCACAGATACGCAGTATTTT
CASSQAERRTDTQYF
>-|TRBV28|-|TRBJ2-7|15
TGTGCCAGTAGTTTAGCAGGCTTCGGCCCCCACGAGCAGTACTTC
CASSLAGFGPHEQYF
>few|TRBV4-1|-|TRBJ1-5|16
TGCGCCAGCAGCGGGTGGTTTTTCCCTAGCAATCAGCCCCAGCATTTT
CASSGWFFPSNQPQHF
>-|TRBV7-2|-|TRBJ2-3|16
TGTGCCAGCAGCTTGAAACGACGGGAGTACGCAGATACGCAGTATTTT
CASSLKRREYADTQYF
>many|TRBV7-2|-|TRBJ2-3|14
TGTGCCAGCAGCCTTATTTCCGGGACAGATACGCAGTATTTT
CASSLISGTDTQYF
>-|TRBV7-7|-|TRBJ2-2|14
TGTGCCAGCAGCTTCTCTTTGTCATCCGGGGAGCTGTTTTTT
CASSFSLSSGELFF
>few|TRBV5-1|TRBD1|TRBJ2-4|15
TGCGCCAGCAGCTTGGTGGACAGGGCGAAAAACATTCAGTACTTC
CASSLVDRAKNIQYF
>-|TRBV15|-|TRBJ2-7|14
TGTGCCACCAGCAGAGGTGACTTGTGGGGCGAGCAGTACTTC
CATSRGDLWGEQYF
>few|TRBV7-2|TRBD2|TRBJ2-5|14
TGTGCCAGCAGCCTGCGACTAGCCCAAGAGACCCAGTACTTC
CASSLRLAQETQYF
>many|TRBV5-1|-|TRBJ2-5|17
TGCGCCAGCAGCTTGAGGGTGGACTACGCTATGCAAGAGACCCAGTACTTC
CASSLRVDYAMQETQYF
>-|TRBV24-1|TRBD2|TRBJ2-1|17
TGTGCCACCAGTGGATCGCCTAGCGGGATTTACTACAATGAGCAGTTCTTC
CATSGSPSGIYYNEQFF
>-|TRBV7-7|TRBD2|TRBJ2-3|14
TGTGCCAGCAGCGAGCTAGCGGGCACAGATACGCAGTATTTT
CASSELAGTDTQYF
>-|TRBV7-9|-|TRBJ2-1|13
TGTGCCAGCACCCCCTCTCGGTGGAATGAGCAGTTCTTC
CASTPSRWNEQFF
>-|TRBV11-2|TRBD2|TRBJ2-1|18
TGTGCCAGCAGCTTAAATGGGAGACTAGCGGGACCCTACAATGAGCAGTTCTTC
CASSLNGRLAGPYNEQFF
>many|TRBV18|TRBD2|TRBJ2-3|15
TGTGCCAGCTCACCACTGACTAGCGGCACAGATACGCAGTATTTT
CASSPLTSGTDTQYF
>few|TRBV5-1|TRBD1|TRBJ2-5|16
TGCGCCAGCAGCTTGGCCCGGGACAGGTTGAGAGAGACCCAGTACTTC
CASSLARDRLRETQYF
>-|TRBV29-1|-|TRBJ2-2|14
TGCAGCGTCCCATCTACTGAGAACACCGGGGAGCTGTTTTTC
CSVPSTENTGELFF
>-|TRBV12-3/TRBV12-4|-|TRBJ2-3|14
TGTGCCAGCAGTTCGGGACTTCCCAGGGATACGCAGTATTTT
CASSSGLPRDTQYF
>few|TRBV13|TRBD1|TRBJ2-7|15
TGTGCCAGCAGCATCGGGACAGCAGGGTTCTACGAGCAGTACTTC
CASSIGTAGFYEQYF
>few|TRBV25-1|-|TRBJ2-5|12
TGTGCCAGCAGTCCCTTAGGGTGGACCCAGTACTTC
CASSPLGWTQYF
>few|TRBV15|-|TRBJ2-3|15
TGTGCCACCAGGCGATGGCTGATGGAGACAGATACGCAGTATTTT
CATRRWLMETDTQYF
>-|TRBV10-3|-|TRBJ2-2|14
TGTGCCATCAGAAGGGGGGGAAACACCGGGGAGCTGTTTTTT
CAIRRGGNTGELFF
>-|TRBV12-3/TRBV12-4|TRBD1|TRBJ2-1|14
TGTGCCAGCAGGGACAGGGACCCCTACAATGAGCAGTTCTTC
CASRDRDPYNEQFF
>-|TRBV20-1|TRBD2|TRBJ2-7|15
TGCAGTGCTAGAGGCCAGTGGGGGGGGGATTACGAGCAGTACTTC
CSARGQWGGDYEQYF
>few|TRBV5-1|-|TRBJ2-7|14
TGCGCCAGCAGCTCCCTAGAGGGGCACTACGAGCAGTACTTC
CASSSLEGHYEQYF
>few|TRBV11-2|-|TRBJ1-2|14
TGTGCCAGCAGCAACAGGGAAATTGCCTATGGCTACACCTTC
CASSNREIAYGYTF
>few|TRBV20-1|-|TRBJ2-1|11
TGCAGTGCTAAAGTATACAATGAGCAGTTCTTC
CSAKVYNEQFF
>few|TRBV21-1|-|TRBJ2-7|20
TGTGCCAGCCACAGAGATCCGGGACTAGCGGGCCCCGGGGAAAGTGACGAGCAGTACTTC
CASHRDPGLAGPGESDEQYF
>-|TRBV24-1|TRBD1|TRBJ2-1|17
TGTGCCACCAGTGATTATGGGACAGCAAGCTCCTACAATGAGCAGTTCTTC
CATSDYGTASSYNEQFF
>-|TRBV29-1|TRBD1|TRBJ2-7|14
TGCAGCGTTGATCTGGCAGGGGGCTACTACGAGCAGTACTTC
CSVDLAGGYYEQYF
>many|TRBV12-3/TRBV12-4|-|TRBJ2-6|14
TGTGCCAGTACACTCAGCTCTGGGGCCAACGTCCTGACTTTC
CASTLSSGANVLTF
>few|TRBV24-1|-|TRBJ2-2|14
TGTGCCACCAGTTACAGGGCCAACACCGGGGAGCTGTTTTTT
CATSYRANTGELFF
>-|TRBV7-8|TRBD2|TRBJ2-3|17
TGTGCCAGCAGCTTCCCCAAGCGGGGGAGCTACACAGATACGCAGTATTTT
CASSFPKRGSYTDTQYF
>-|TRBV19|TRBD1|TRBJ2-7|13
TGTGCCACCGCCGATGGGACAGCCTACGAGCAGTACTTC
CATADGTAYEQYF
>medium-sized|TRBV3-1|-|TRBJ2-5|11
TGTGCCAGCAGCTCTTGGAAGACCCAGTACTTC
CASSSWKTQYF
>-|TRBV29-1|TRBD1|TRBJ1-2|15
TGCAGCGTCGGTGGTCCGGGACAGGGTTTCTATGGCTACACCTTC
CSVGGPGQGFYGYTF
>-|TRBV7-2|-|TRBJ2-5|15
TGTGCCAGCAGCTTAATCGGGGCGAACCAAGAGACCCAGTACTTC
CASSLIGANQETQYF
>-|TRBV6-5|TRBD1|TRBJ2-3|17
TGTGCCAGCAGTTACTCCCCAGGGGGAACTAGCACAGATACGCAGTATTTT
CASSYSPGGTSTDTQYF